This T cell receptor beta chain was found in a study of T cell responses to AZD1222 COVID-19 vaccine. Study-wide results and caveats: At 160-218 and 743-854, vaccine-associated CD4 TCRs were dominant, and they spanned spike.

The table came from immunoSEQ multiplex PCR; TCRdb's copy has only in-frame clones and leaves some out. The sample includes 100,000 to 110,000 clones, 80% to 90% of them seen just once. As for this clone: The antigen is not known.

Germline loops: CDR1 SGHTA, CDR2 FQGNSA. The V end lost 4 bases, the J end lost 4 bases, and 11 bases lay between the germline ends. The CDR3 contains 14 residues. This sequence joins TRBV7-2 and TRBJ1-5; weak D call: TRBD1 (6 bases). This material consisted of peripheral blood, taken on day 0 of MenACWY control vaccination. The receptor was isolated from an adult in good health. CDR3 DNA sequence: TGTGCCAGCAGCTCCGGGACAAGGAATCAGCCCCAGCATTTT. It translates to CASSSGTRNQPQHF.